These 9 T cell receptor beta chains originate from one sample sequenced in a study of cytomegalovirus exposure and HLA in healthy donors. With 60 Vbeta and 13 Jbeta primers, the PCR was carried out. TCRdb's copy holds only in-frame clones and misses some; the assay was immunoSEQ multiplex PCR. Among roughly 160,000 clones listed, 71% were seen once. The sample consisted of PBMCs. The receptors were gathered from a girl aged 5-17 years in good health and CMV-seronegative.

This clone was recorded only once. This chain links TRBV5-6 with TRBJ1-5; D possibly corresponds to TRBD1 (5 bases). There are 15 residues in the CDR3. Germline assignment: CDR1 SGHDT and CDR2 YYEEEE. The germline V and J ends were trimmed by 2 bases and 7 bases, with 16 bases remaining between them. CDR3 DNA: TGTGCCAGCAGCTTCAGAGGAGGGGCCGGGCAGCCCCAGCATTTT. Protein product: CASSFRGGAGQPQHF.

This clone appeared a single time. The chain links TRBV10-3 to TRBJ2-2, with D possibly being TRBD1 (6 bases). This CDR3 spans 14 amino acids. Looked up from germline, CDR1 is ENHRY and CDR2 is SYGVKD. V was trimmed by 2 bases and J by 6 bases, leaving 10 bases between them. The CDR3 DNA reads TGTGCCATCAGTGAGCCGTGGACAGCCGGGGAGCTGTTTTTT. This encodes CAISEPWTAGELFF.

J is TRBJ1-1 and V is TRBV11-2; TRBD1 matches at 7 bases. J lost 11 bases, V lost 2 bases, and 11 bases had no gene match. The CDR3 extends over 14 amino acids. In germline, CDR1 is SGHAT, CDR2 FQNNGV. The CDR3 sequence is CASSLLTGPLDAFF. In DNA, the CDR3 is TGTGCCAGCAGCTTACTGACAGGGCCCCTCGACGCTTTCTTT.

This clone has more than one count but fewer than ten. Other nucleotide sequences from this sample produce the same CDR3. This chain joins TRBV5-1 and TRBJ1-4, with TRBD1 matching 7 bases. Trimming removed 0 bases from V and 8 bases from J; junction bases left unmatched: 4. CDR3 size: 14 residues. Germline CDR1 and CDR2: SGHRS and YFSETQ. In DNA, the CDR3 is TGCGCCAGCAGCTTGGGACAGGGAAACGAAAAACTGTTTTTT. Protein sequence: CASSLGQGNEKLFF.

The CDR3 DNA reads TGTGCCAGCAGCTTCGCCCGACAGGGCGAGCAGTACTTC. Protein sequence: CASSFARQGEQYF. J is TRBJ2-7 and V is TRBV5-5; TRBD1 matches at 7 bases. With V trimmed by 2 bases and J by 6 bases, 5 bases remained unmatched. The CDR3 extends over 13 amino acids. CDR1 and CDR2 (germline): SGHKS, YYEKEE (reference sequence).

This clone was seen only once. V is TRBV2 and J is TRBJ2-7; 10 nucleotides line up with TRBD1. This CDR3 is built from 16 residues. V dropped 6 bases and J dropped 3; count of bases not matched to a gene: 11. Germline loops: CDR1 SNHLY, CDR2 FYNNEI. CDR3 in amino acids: CASSALRDRGLYEQYF. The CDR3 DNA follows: TGTGCCAGCAGCGCGCTCCGGGACAGGGGTCTCTACGAGCAGTACTTC. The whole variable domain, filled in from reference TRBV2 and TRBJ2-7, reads EPEVTQTPSHQVTQMGQEVILRCVPISNHLYFYWYRQILGQKVEFLVSFYNNEISEKSEIFDDQFSVERPDGSNFTLKIRSTKLEDSAMYFCASSALRDRGLYEQYFGPGTRLTVT.

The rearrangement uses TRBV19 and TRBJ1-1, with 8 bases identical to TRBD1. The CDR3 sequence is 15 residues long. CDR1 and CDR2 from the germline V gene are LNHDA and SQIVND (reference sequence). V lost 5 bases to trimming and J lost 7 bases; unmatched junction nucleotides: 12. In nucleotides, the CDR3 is TGTGCCAGTAGTCCCCGCAGGGGGCAGTTCAGTGAAGCTTTCTTT. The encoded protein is CASSPRRGQFSEAFF.

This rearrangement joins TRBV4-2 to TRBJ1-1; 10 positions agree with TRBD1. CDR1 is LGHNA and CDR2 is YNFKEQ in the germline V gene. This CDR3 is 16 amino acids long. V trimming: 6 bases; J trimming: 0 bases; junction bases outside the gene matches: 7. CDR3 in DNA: TGTGCCAGCAGGTTCGGGACAGGGGCAATGAACACTGAAGCTTTCTTT. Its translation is CASRFGTGAMNTEAFF.

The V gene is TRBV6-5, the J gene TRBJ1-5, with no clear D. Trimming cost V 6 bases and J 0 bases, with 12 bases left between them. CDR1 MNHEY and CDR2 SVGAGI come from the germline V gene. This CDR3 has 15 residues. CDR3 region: CASRNTAGSNQPQHF. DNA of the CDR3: TGTGCCAGCAGGAACACAGCTGGTAGCAATCAGCCCCAGCATTTT.